The present T cell receptor (beta chain) was sequenced within a study of blood T cells in healthy people across ages (dated by TCRdb to between 2014 and 2016). Background on the whole study: In model experiments, template switching captured roughly one uniquely barcoded TCR beta cDNA molecule for every two T cells. Using deep sequencing normalized with unique cDNA molecular identifiers, the study measured how TCR beta repertoire diversity changes with age. Donors were grouped into four age groups: young (average roughly 15 years), middle-aged (over 35), aged (around 56) and long-lived (approximately 81). To avoid experimental bias, donors of different ages were randomly spread across the sequencing lanes. Using the same blood draw, the study looked at two additional independent replicas of 1 million unique cDNA reads for two donors, one aged 18 to 30 and the other aged 80 or older.

For this clonotype: It has no known antigen specificity. One end of the junction is discordant with germline, which a read error may explain.

Libraries came from 5' RACE. Sequencing relied on an Illumina HiSeq 2500. A second roughly 6 to 12 cycle PCR used a sample-barcoded 5' primer and a J-beta primer mix. A unique molecular identifier was introduced onto each TCR beta cDNA molecule by a template-switch 5' adaptor carrying 12 random nucleotides. Each sample yielded at least 3 million CDR3-containing paired-end reads. All of the RNA was converted into first-strand cDNA using the Mint cDNA synthesis kit, with a TRBC-specific oligonucleotide serving as the primer. All cDNA was treated with uracil-DNA glycosylase and then went through a first 18-cycle PCR with the universal primers M1SS and BC2_uni_R. Per the original workflow: For normalization, 1 million high-quality reads, each with a distinct molecular identifier, were randomly selected from each sample. Instead of being binned into consensus sequences, reads that shared molecular identifiers were thrown out. CDR3 identification, clonotype clustering and error correction used MiTCR with a Q25 quality threshold and the strictest error-elimination algorithm. A nonparametric unseen species model with Euler transformation was used to estimate lower-bound total TCR beta diversity. TCRdb ran its own pipeline on the public reads, namely fastp trimming at Q25 and MiXCR clone calling, and kept in-frame beta chains. Identical CDR3 proteins give one entry, which carries the most common genes and DNA. It is TCRdb's table, rather than the study itself, that gives the V and J calls and clone size. This sample is represented by about 780,000 distinct CDR3 sequences; 35% to 60% of them were singletons. In total, the top ten clones hold 15% to 20% of the sample.

The donors were roughly 39 Caucasian individuals from Russia, aged roughly 6 to 100 years, who were systemically healthy. Each donor gave around 9.8 milliliters of peripheral blood, collected into EDTA-treated Vacutainer tubes. Ficoll-Paque density-gradient centrifugation was used to isolate PBMCs, with at least 6.5 million obtained per sample. Total RNA was extracted from PBMCs with Trizol reagent, with at least 6 micrograms obtained per sample. For every donor, an aliquot of PBMCs went through flow cytometry to measure the percentages of naive CD45RAhigh/CD27high T cells. What the authors observed across the whole study: Because the CMV infection status of the donors was unknown, age-related changes in expanded clonotypes may potentially have been confounded. Total diversity estimates from one million sequenced T cells were considered lower bounds and underestimates. Compared with the aged group, the long-lived group had more naive CD4+ T cells, fewer expanded clones and increased TCR diversity, suggesting age selection. As age increased, observed TCR beta diversity per million T cells dropped in a roughly linear way, and a significant reduction was already evident by age 40. Conclusive comparison of naive and antigen-experienced compartments was prevented by the profiling of bulk unsorted PBMCs. There was a strong correlation between observed TCR beta diversity and the percentage of naive T cells measured by flow cytometry.

This clonotype was sampled from a man older than 75 in good health. Sequencing was performed on blood.

The nucleotide sequence reads as follows: TGTGCCAACAGTCCGGGACTGGGAGTGGAAACCCAGTACTTC. The resulting protein is CANSPGLGVETQYF. The receptor chain draws on TRBV28 and TRBJ2-5; a tentative D call is TRBD2 (6 bases match). Looking up the germline V gene yields CDR1 MDHEN and CDR2 SYDVKM. Including the terminal cysteine and phenylalanine, the CDR3 comprises 14 residues. The entry retains the CDR3 DNA only, 42 bases that are in frame from base 1.